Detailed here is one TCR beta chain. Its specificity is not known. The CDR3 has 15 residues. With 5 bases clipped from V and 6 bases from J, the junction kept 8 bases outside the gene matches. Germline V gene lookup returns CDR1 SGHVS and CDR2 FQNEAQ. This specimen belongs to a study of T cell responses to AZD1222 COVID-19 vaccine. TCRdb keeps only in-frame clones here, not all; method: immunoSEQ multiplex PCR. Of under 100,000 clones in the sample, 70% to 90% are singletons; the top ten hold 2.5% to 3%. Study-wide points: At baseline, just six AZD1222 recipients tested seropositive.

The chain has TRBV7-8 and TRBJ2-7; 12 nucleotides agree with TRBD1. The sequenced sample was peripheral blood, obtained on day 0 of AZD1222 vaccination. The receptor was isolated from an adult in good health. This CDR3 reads CASSRAAGQGAEQYF. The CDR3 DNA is TGTGCCAGCAGCCGGGCTGCGGGACAGGGGGCCGAGCAGTACTTC.